One sample yielded the 21 T cell receptor beta chains listed below, sequenced in a study of blood T cells in healthy people across ages (dated by TCRdb to between 2014 and 2017). The library was produced with 5' RACE. The reads were generated on an Illumina HiSeq 2500. A second PCR of roughly 7 to 11 cycles was performed with a sample-barcoded 5' primer and a J-beta primer mix. TCRdb passed the public sequencing reads through fastp at Q25 and MiXCR, retaining productive beta sequences. Rows matching on CDR3 protein sequence are summarized as one entry with the most common DNA and genes. The sample table holds hundreds of thousands of distinct CDR3 sequences, of which around 54% were seen once. The ten largest clones represent around 37% of the sample. Sequencing was done on a sample of blood. The receptors were gathered from a man aged 60 to 75 in good health.

Only a few counts were recorded for this clonotype. The CDR3: CASSLYGRDRRYQPQHF. CDR3 sequence (DNA): TGTGCCAGCAGCTTGTATGGGCGGGACCGACGCTATCAGCCCCAGCATTTT. The J gene is TRBJ1-5, the V gene TRBV7-8; weak D call: TRBD1 (5 bases). V lost 3 bases, J lost 5 bases, and 20 bases lay in between. From germline, CDR1 is SGHVS and CDR2 FQNEAQ. CDR3 length: 17 residues.

The chain links TRBV29-1 to TRBJ1-1; a possible D gene is TRBD1 (5 bases). V was cut by 4 bases and J by 3 bases, with 9 bases left in between. CDR1 and CDR2 from the germline V gene are SQVTM and ANQGSEA. The CDR3 is 12 amino acids. CDR3 sequence reads: CSVAGAYTEAFF. CDR3 bases: TGCAGCGTTGCTGGGGCGTACACTGAAGCTTTCTTT. The full variable domain, completed using reference TRBV29-1 and TRBJ1-1, is SAVISQKPSRDICQRGTSLTIQCQVDSQVTMMFWYRQQPGQSLTLIATANQGSEATYESGFVIDKFPISRPNLTFSTLTVSNMSPEDSSIYLCSVAGAYTEAFFGQGTRLTVV.

This sequence joins TRBV5-1 and TRBJ2-1; D possibly corresponds to TRBD1 (6 bases). Between the trimmed V and J ends, which lost 5 bases and 8 bases, there was a span of 17 bases. CDR3 length: 14 amino acids. CDR1 is SGHRS, CDR2 YFSETQ, per germline. As DNA, the CDR3 is TGCGCCAGCAGGGACAGAGGGGGAGAAGATGAGCAGTTCTTC. Translation: CASRDRGGEDEQFF.

This chain uses TRBV20-1 with TRBJ2-4, with 12 bases aligning to TRBD2. The DNA matches TRBJ2-5 better at its end, which makes the J call doubtful. This CDR3 contains 15 residues. Germline CDR1 reads DFQATT; CDR2 reads SNEGSKA (reference sequence). The CDR3 region is CSARDAGTSGETQYF. In nucleotides, the CDR3 is TGCAGTGCTAGAGACGCCGGGACTAGCGGGGAGACCCAGTACTTC.

This chain links TRBV20-1 with TRBJ1-2; no clear D gene. Germline V gene sequence: CDR1 DFQATT, CDR2 SNEGSKA (reference sequence). V gave up 0 bases and J gave up 8 bases, with 13 bases separating them. This CDR3 region has 13 residues. CDR3 region: CSARDYGEGGYTF. In DNA form, the CDR3 reads TGCAGTGCTAGAGATTACGGGGAAGGCGGCTACACCTTC.

This clonotype appeared once. This chain joins TRBV19 and TRBJ2-1, with D perhaps matching TRBD2 (5 bases). Per the germline V gene, CDR1 is LNHDA and CDR2 is SQIVND (reference sequence). CDR3 length equals 14 residues. Trimming stripped 2 bases from V and 10 bases from J, with 15 bases between. The CDR3 region has the DNA TGTGCCAGTAGTATATCTGACGGGGTGCGGGAGCAGTTCTTC. Its protein product is CASSISDGVREQFF.

The rearrangement uses TRBV7-2 and TRBJ2-5, with 11 bases aligning to TRBD1. Trimming at V came to 5 bases and at J to 5 bases, leaving 7 bases not matched to a gene. The CDR3 covers 15 residues. Germline V gene sequence: CDR1 SGHTA, CDR2 FQGNSA. CDR3 DNA: TGTGCCAGCAGCCGGGGACAGGGGGTGTGGGAGACCCAGTACTTC. Translation: CASSRGQGVWETQYF.

The chain has TRBV18 and TRBJ2-1, with D perhaps matching TRBD2 (6 bases). The CDR3 is 18 residues long. Germline V gene sequence: CDR1 KGHSH, CDR2 LQKENI. V was trimmed by 3 bases and J by 4 bases, leaving 22 bases between them. The CDR3 spells CASSPDSPDERVYNEQFF. CDR3 bases: TGTGCCAGCTCACCCGACAGCCCCGACGAGCGGGTGTACAATGAGCAGTTCTTC.

The rearrangement links TRBV12-3 or TRBV12-4 to TRBJ2-4, with 10 bases fitting TRBD2. The J segment lost 1 base and the V segment lost 9 bases, leaving 18 bases of the junction unmatched. The CDR3 is 19 amino acids. CDR3 nucleotides: TGTGCCAGTGCGGGAACTAGCGGGGAGACGGGACTGGCCAAAAACATTCAGTACTTC. Protein product: CASAGTSGETGLAKNIQYF.

V is TRBV7-8 and J is TRBJ2-5, with 8 positions matching TRBD2. The CDR3 spans 15 residues. Trimming took 3 bases from V and 2 from J; bases not matched to a gene: 5. Germline lookup yields CDR1 SGHVS and CDR2 FQNEAQ. The CDR3 spells CASSFWRGEQETQYF. The DNA of the CDR3 is TGTGCCAGCAGCTTTTGGCGGGGGGAACAAGAGACCCAGTACTTC.

This clonotype was seen a few times. The chain joins TRBV5-1 to TRBJ1-6; TRBD1 matches at 9 bases. V shed 4 bases and J 7 bases; nucleotides not matched to a gene: 12. The CDR3 length is 17 residues. Germline V CDR1 and CDR2: SGHRS, YFSETQ. DNA of the CDR3: TGCGCCAGCAGCCCGGAAGGGACAGGGATGGTAAATTCACCCCTCCACTTT. Protein product: CASSPEGTGMVNSPLHF.

J is TRBJ1-4 and V is TRBV7-9, with D possibly being TRBD1 (5 bases). Trimming pared 3 bases from V and 6 bases from J, leaving 11 bases between. CDR3 size: 14 residues. Per germline, CDR1 SEHNR and CDR2 FQNEAQ (reference sequence). The CDR3 DNA follows: TGTGCCAGCAGCTTCGGGCAGGGTGATGAAAAACTGTTTTTT. As protein: CASSFGQGDEKLFF.

This clonotype has only one observation. Here the CDR3 DNA reads TGTGCCAGCACCGTTACAGGGGACCCATACACCGGGGAGCTGTTTTTT. This sequence encodes CASTVTGDPYTGELFF. The rearrangement links TRBV9 to TRBJ2-2; 7 bases align to TRBD1. The ends lost 6 bases at V and 3 bases at J; junction bases unmatched: 11. Looked up from germline, CDR1 is SGDLS and CDR2 is YYNGEE. This CDR3 contains 16 residues.

V usage is TRBV3-1 and J usage is TRBJ2-1; 8 nucleotides line up with TRBD1. The trim removed 3 bases at V and 3 bases at J, leaving 4 bases unmatched. CDR1 and CDR2 (germline): LGHDT, YNNKEL (reference sequence). This CDR3 comprises 15 residues. The DNA of the CDR3 is TGTGCCAGCAGCCACTGGACAGGGAACTACAATGAGCAGTTCTTC. It translates to CASSHWTGNYNEQFF.

This clonotype was seen only a few times. This chain uses TRBV4-1 with TRBJ1-4; perhaps TRBD1 as D (5 bases). Germline V gene data show CDR1 as MGHRA and CDR2 as YSYEKL. The CDR3 totals 15 residues. V dropped 1 base and J dropped 2 bases, with 8 bases sitting between them. As DNA, the CDR3 is TGCGCCAGCAGCCAAGCGGGACGGACTAATGAAAAACTGTTTTTT. This translates into CASSQAGRTNEKLFF.

This chain uses TRBV15 with TRBJ1-1; D ambiguous. The CDR3 totals 15 residues. V lost 0 bases to trimming and J lost 2 bases, with 10 bases between them. In germline, CDR1 is LNHNV, CDR2 YYDKDF (reference sequence). This CDR3 reads CATSRDMSSNTEAFF. The CDR3 DNA reads TGTGCCACCAGCAGAGATATGAGCAGTAACACTGAAGCTTTCTTT.

The table lists this clonotype with many counts. The chain employs TRBV3-1 and TRBJ2-4; possible D gene TRBD2, 5 bases. Between the trimmed V and J ends, which lost 2 bases and 9 bases, there was a span of 8 bases. The CDR3 has 12 amino acids. Germline CDR1 is LGHDT and CDR2 is YNNKEL (reference sequence). Written as DNA, the CDR3 is TGTGCCAGCAGCCAACAGCGGAGCATTCAGTACTTC. As protein: CASSQQRSIQYF.

This clonotype was recorded a few times. The chain joins TRBV12-3 or TRBV12-4 to TRBJ2-4, with no clear D. V lost 3 bases to trimming and J lost 6 bases, with 3 bases between them. The length of the CDR3 is 11 residues. The DNA for the CDR3 is TGTGCCAGCAGTTTTGGAAACATTCAGTACTTC. Translating it yields CASSFGNIQYF.

In this sample, this clonotype turned up a few times. This sequence joins TRBV12-3 or TRBV12-4 and TRBJ2-3; D is unresolved. The CDR3 has 12 amino acids. The V end lost 10 bases, the J end lost 5 bases, and 13 bases lay between the germline ends. The CDR3 DNA is TGTGCCACTCCACACGGAGAAGATACGCAGTATTTT. It codes for CATPHGEDTQYF.

The rearrangement uses TRBV25-1 and TRBJ2-5; 10 bases line up with TRBD2. Losses at the gene ends were 4 bases for V and 5 bases for J; bases not matched to a gene: 7. The CDR3 sequence is 15 residues long. Looked up from germline, CDR1 is MGHDK and CDR2 is SYGVNS. This chain's CDR3 is CASSGSGGVFETQYF. The CDR3 DNA follows: TGTGCCAGCAGTGGGAGCGGGGGGGTCTTCGAGACCCAGTACTTC.

The chain is built from TRBV7-9 and TRBJ2-3, with 10 positions matching TRBD2. Germline V gene lookup returns CDR1 SEHNR and CDR2 FQNEAQ (reference sequence). J gave up 2 bases and V 5 bases, and 4 bases lay outside the gene matches. This CDR3 contains 15 residues. The CDR3 loop is CASSLTSGYTDTQYF. The CDR3 DNA reads TGTGCCAGCAGCCTGACTAGCGGGTACACAGATACGCAGTATTTT.